This T cell receptor (beta chain) appears in the sequencing data of a study of OX40 agonist ivuxolimab in advanced cancers. The wider study: Patients were given ivuxolimab, an antibody that agonizes OX40 (CD134). Findings of the study overall: Partly responding patients at 0.1-3.0 mg/kg showed some of the smallest clonal expansion. The authors also found low normalized T-cell clonal expansion in some nonresponders.

To note about this clone: Antigen specificity is unknown.

Germline-derived CDR1 and CDR2 are ENHRY and SYGVKD. V lost 8 bases, J lost 5 bases, and 15 bases lay in between. This CDR3 is 13 amino acids long. Here immunoSEQ multiplex PCR was the method, and the copy in TCRdb shows in-frame clones only, minus some. The sample has some 96,000 clones; more than 85% are singletons. Sequencing used CD4+ or CD8+ T cells sorted from blood, obtained in a trial of the OX40 agonist ivuxolimab. The clonotype was recovered from an adult with an advanced solid tumor such as melanoma, head and neck, liver or kidney cancer. The chain couples TRBV10-3 to TRBJ2-5, with D unresolved. The CDR3 DNA reads TGTGCCATCGGTCAGGAACCTGGGGAGACCCAGTACTTC. Amino acid sequence: CAIGQEPGETQYF.